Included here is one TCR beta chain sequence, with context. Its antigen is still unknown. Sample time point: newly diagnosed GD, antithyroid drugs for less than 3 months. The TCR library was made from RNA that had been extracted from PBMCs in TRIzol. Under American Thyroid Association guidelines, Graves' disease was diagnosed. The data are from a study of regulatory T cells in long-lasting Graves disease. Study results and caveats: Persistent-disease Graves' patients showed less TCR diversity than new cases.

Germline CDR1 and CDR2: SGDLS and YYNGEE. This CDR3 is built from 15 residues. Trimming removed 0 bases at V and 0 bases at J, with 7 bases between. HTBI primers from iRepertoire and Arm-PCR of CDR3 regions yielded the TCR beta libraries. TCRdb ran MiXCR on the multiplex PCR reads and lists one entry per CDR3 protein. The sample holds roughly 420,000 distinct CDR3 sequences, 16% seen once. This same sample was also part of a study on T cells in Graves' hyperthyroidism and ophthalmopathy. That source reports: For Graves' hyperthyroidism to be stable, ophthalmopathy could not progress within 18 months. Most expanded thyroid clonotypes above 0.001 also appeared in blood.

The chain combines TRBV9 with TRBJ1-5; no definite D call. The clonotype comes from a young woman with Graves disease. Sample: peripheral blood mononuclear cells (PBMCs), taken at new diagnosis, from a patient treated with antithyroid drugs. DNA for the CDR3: TGTGCCAGCAGCGTAGAAGGCGATAGCAATCAGCCCCAGCATTTT. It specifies CASSVEGDSNQPQHF. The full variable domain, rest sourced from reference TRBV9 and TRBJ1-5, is DSGVTQTPKHLITATGQRVTLRCSPRSGDLSVYWYQQSLDQGLQFLIQYYNGEERAKGNILERFSAQQFPDLHSELNLSSLELGDSALYFCASSVEGDSNQPQHFGDGTRLSIL.